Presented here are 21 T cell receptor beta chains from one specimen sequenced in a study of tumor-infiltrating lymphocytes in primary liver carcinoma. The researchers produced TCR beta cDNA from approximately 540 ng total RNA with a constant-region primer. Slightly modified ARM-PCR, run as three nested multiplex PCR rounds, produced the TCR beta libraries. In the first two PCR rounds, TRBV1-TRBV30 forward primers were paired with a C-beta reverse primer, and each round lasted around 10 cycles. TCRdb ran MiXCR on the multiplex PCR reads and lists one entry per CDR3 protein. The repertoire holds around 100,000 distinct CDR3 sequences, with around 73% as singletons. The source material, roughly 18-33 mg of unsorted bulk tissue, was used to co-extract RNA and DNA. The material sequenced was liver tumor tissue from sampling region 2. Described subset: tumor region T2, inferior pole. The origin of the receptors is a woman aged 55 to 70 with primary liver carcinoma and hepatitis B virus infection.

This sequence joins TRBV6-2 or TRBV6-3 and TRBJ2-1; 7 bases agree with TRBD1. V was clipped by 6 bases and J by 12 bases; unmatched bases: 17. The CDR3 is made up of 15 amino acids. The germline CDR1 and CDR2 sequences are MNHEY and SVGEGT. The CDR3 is CASSQQGFLSSVQFF. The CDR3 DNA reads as TGTGCCAGCAGCCAACAGGGGTTTCTAAGCAGTGTGCAGTTCTTC.

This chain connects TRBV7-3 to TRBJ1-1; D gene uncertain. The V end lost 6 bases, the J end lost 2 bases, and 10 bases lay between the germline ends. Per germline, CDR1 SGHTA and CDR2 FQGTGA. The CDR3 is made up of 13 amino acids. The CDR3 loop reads CASSRDFNTEAFF. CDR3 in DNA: TGTGCCAGCAGTAGGGATTTCAACACTGAAGCTTTCTTT.

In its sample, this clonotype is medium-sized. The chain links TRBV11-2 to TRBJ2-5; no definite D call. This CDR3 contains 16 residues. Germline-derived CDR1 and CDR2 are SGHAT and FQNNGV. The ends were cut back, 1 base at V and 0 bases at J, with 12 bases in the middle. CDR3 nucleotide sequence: TGTGCCAGCAGCTTAGGGTTTGCTGCCTACCAAGAGACCCAGTACTTC. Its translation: CASSLGFAAYQETQYF.

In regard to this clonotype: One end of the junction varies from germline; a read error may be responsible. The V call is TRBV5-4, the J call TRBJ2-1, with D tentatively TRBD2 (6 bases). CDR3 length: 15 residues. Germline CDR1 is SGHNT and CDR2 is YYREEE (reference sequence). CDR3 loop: CASSSGGMRHNEQLF. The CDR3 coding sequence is TGTGCCAGCAGCTCTGGAGGGATGCGCCACAATGAGCAGCTCTTC. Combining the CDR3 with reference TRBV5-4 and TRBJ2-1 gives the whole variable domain ETGVTQSPTHLIKTRGQQVTLRCSSQSGHNTVSWYQQALGQGPQFIFQYYREEENGRGNFPPRFSGLQFPNYSSELNVNALELDDSALYLCASSSGGMRHNEQLFGPGTRLTVL.

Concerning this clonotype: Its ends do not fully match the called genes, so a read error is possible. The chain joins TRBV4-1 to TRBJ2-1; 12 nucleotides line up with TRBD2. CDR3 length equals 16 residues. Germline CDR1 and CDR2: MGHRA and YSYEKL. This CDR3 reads CGSSQWTSGDVNEQFF. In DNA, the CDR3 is TGCGGCAGCAGCCAATGGACTAGCGGGGATGTCAATGAGCAGTTCTTC.

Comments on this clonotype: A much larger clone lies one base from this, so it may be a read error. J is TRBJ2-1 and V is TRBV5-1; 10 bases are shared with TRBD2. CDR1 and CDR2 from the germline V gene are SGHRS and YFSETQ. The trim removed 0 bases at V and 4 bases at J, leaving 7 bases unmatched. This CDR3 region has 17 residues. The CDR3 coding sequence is TGCGCCAGCAGCTTGGGAACACTAGCGGGGATATACAATGAGCAGTTCTTC. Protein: CASSLGTLAGIYNEQFF. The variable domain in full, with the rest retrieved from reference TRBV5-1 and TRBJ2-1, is KAGVTQTPRYLIKTRGQQVTLSCSPISGHRSVSWYQQTPGQGLQFLFEYFSETQRNKGNFPGRFSGRQFSNSRSEMNVSTLELGDSALYLCASSLGTLAGIYNEQFFGPGTRLTVL.

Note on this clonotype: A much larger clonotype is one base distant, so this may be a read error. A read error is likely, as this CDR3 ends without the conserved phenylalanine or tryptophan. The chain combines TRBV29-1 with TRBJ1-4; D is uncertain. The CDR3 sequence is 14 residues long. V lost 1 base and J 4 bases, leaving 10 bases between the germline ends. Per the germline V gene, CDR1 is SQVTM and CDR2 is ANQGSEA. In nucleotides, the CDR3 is TGCAGCGTTGAAGGGACTTACCGTAATGAAAAACTGTTTCTT. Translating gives CSVEGTYRNEKLFL.

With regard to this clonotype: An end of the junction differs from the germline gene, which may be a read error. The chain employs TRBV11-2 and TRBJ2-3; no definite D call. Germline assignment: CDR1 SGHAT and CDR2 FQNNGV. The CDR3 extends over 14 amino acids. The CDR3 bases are TGCGCCAGCAGCTTAGTATGGAGCACAGATACGCAGTATTTT. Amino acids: CASSLVWSTDTQYF.

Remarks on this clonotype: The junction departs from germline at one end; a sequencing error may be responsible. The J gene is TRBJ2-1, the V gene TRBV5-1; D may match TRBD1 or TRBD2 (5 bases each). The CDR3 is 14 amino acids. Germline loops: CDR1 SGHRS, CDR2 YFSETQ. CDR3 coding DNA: TGCGCCAGCAGCCACGGGACCTCCTACAATGAGCAGCTCTTC. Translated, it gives CASSHGTSYNEQLF.

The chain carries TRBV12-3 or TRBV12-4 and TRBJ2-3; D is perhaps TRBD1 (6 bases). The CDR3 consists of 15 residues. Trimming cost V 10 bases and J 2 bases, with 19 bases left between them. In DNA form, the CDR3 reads TGTGCCATCCAGAAAGGGACATATCCCACAGATACGCAGTATTTT. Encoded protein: CAIQKGTYPTDTQYF.

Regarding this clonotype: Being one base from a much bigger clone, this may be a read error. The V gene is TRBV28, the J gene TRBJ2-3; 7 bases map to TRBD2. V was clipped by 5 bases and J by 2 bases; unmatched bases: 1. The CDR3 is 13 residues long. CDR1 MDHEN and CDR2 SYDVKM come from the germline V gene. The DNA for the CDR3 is TGTGCCAGCAGTGGGGACTACACAGATACGCAGTATTTT. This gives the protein CASSGDYTDTQYF.

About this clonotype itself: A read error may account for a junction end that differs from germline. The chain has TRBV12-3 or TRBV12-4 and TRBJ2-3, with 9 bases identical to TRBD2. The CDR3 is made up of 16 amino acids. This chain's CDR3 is CASNRLAGRLSDTQYF. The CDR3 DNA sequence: TGTGCCAGCAACCGGCTAGCGGGAAGATTGTCAGATACGCAGTACTTT.

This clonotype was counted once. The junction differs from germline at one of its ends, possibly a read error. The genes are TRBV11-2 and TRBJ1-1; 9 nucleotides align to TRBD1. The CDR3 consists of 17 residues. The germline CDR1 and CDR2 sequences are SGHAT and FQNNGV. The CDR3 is CASSPRQGGHMDTEAFF. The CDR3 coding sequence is TGTGCGAGCAGCCCGCGACAGGGGGGCCACATGGACACTGAAGCTTTCTTT. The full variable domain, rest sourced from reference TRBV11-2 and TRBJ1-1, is EAGVAQSPRYKIIEKRQSVAFWCNPISGHATLYWYQQILGQGPKLLIQFQNNGVVDDSQLPKDRFSAERLKGVDSTLKIQPAKLEDSAVYLCASSPRQGGHMDTEAFFGQGTRLTVV.

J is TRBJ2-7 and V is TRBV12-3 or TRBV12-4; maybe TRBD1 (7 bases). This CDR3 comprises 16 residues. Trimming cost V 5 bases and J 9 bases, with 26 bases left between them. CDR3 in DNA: TGTGCCAGCAGTCAGCACCTTCGGACAGGAGGGGACGGGCAGTACTTC. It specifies CASSQHLRTGGDGQYF.

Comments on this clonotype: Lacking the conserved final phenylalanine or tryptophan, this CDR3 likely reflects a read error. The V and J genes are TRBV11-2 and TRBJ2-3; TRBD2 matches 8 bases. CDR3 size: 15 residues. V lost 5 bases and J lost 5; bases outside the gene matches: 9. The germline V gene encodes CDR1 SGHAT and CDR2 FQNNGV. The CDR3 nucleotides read TGTGCCAGCAGCCCTGGACTAGCAGGCCTAGATACGCAGTATATT. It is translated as CASSPGLAGLDTQYI.

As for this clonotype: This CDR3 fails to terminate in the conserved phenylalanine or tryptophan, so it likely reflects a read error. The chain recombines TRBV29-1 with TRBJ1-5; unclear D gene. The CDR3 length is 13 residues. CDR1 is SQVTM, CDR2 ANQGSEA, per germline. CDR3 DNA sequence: TGCACCGTTGGTCACGGGAGCAATCAGCCCCAGCATTCT. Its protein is CTVGHGSNQPQHS.

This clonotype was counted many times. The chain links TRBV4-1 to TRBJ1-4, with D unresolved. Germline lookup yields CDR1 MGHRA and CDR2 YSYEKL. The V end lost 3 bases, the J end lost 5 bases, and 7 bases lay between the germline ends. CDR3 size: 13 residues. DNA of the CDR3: TGCGCCAGCAGCCATTTGGGAAATGAAAAACTGTTTTTT. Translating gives CASSHLGNEKLFF.

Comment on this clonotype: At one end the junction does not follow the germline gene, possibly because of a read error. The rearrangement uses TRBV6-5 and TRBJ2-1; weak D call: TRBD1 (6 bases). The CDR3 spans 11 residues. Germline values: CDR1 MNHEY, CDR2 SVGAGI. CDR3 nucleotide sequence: TGTGCCAGCAGCCCAGGATGGGGGCAGGTCTTC. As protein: CASSPGWGQVF.

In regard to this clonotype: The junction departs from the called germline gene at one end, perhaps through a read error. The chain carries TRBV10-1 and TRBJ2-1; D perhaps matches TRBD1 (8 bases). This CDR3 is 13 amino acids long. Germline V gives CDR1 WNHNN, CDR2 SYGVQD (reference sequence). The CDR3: CSSSGTGPNEEFF. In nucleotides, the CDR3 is TGCTCCAGCAGCGGGACAGGACCCAATGAGGAGTTCTTC.

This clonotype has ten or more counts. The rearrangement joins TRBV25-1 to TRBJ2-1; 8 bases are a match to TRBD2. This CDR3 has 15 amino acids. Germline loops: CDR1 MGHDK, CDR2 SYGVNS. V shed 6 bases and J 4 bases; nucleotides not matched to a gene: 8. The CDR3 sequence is CASRGREVGYNEQFF. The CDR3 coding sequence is TGTGCCAGCAGGGGGCGGGAGGTTGGTTACAATGAGCAGTTCTTC.

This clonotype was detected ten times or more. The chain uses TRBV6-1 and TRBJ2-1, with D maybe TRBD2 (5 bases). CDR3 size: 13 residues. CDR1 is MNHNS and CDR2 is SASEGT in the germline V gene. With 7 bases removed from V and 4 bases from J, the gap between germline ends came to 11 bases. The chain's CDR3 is CASNPDYYNEQFF. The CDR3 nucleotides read TGTGCCAGCAACCCTGACTATTACAATGAGCAGTTCTTC.